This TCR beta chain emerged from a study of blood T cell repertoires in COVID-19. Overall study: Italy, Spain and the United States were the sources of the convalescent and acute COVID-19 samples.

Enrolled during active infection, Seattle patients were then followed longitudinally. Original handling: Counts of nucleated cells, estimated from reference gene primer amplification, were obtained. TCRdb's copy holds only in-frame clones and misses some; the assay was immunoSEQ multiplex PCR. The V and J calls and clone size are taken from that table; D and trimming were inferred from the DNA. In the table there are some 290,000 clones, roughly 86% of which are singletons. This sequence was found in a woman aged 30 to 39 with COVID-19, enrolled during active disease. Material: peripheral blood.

The DNA of the CDR3 is TGTGCCAGTAGTGCTACAGGGGGCGCTCATAGCAATCAGCCCCAGCATTTT. It codes for CASSATGGAHSNQPQHF. The chain recombines TRBV19 with TRBJ1-5, with TRBD1 identical over 9 bases. Germline V gene lookup returns CDR1 LNHDA and CDR2 SQIVND (reference sequence). V trimming: 5 bases; J trimming: 0 bases; junction bases outside the gene matches: 8. The CDR3 spans 17 residues.